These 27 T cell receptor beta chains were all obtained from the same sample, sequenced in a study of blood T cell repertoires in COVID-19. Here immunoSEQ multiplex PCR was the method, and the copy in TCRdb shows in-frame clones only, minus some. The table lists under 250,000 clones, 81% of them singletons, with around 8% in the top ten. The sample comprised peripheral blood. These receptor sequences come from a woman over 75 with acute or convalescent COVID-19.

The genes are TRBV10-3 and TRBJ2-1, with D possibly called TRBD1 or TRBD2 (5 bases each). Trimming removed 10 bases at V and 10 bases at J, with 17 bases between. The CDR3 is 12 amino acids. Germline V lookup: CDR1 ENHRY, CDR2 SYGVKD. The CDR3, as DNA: TGTGCCACCAGGGAAGGGAGCCGCGAGCAGTTCTTC. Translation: CATREGSREQFF.

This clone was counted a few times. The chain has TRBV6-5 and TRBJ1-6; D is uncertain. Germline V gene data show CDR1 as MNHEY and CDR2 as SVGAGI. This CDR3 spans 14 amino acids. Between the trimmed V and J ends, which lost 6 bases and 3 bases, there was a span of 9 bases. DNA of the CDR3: TGTGCCAGCAGCCCCGACTTCTATAATTCACCCCTCCACTTT. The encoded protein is CASSPDFYNSPLHF.

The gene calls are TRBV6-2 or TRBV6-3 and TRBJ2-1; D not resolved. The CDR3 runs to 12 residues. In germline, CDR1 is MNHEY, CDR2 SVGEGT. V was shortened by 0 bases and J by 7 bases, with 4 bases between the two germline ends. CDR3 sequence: CASSYSSNEQFF. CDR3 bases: TGTGCCAGCAGTTACTCGAGTAATGAGCAGTTCTTC.

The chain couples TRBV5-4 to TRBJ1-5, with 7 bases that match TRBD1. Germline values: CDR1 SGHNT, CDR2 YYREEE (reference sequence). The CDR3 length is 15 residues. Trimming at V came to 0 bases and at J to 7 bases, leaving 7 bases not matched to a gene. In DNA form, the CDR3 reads TGTGCCAGCAGCTTGGGTAGGGGGCAGGGACAGCCCCAGCATTTT. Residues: CASSLGRGQGQPQHF. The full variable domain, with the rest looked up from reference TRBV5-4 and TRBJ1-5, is ETGVTQSPTHLIKTRGQQVTLRCSSQSGHNTVSWYQQALGQGPQFIFQYYREEENGRGNFPPRFSGLQFPNYSSELNVNALELDDSALYLCASSLGRGQGQPQHFGDGTRLSIL.

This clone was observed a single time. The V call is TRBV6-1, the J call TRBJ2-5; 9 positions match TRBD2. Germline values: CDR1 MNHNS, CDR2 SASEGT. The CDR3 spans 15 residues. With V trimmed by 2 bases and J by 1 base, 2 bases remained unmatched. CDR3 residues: CASSESRGGQETQYF. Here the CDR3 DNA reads TGTGCCAGCAGTGAATCGCGGGGGGGCCAAGAGACCCAGTACTTC.

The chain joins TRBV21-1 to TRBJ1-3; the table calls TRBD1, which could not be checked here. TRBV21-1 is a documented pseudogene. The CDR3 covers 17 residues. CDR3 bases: TGTGCCAGCAGCAATCCGGACAGGGGGGTATCTGGAAACACCATATATTTT. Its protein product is CASSNPDRGVSGNTIYF.

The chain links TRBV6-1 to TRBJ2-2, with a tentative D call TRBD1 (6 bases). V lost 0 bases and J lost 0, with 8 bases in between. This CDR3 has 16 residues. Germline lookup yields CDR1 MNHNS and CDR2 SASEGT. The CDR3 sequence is CASSEARTANTGELFF. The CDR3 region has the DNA TGTGCCAGCAGTGAAGCGCGGACAGCGAACACCGGGGAGCTGTTTTTT.

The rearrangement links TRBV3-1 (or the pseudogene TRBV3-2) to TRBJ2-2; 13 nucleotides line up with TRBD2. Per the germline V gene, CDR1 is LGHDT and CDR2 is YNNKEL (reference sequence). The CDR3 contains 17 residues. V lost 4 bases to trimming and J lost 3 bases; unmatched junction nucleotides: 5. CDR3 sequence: CASSPGLAGFDTGELFF. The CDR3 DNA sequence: TGTGCCAGCAGCCCGGGACTAGCGGGATTTGACACCGGGGAGCTGTTTTTT.

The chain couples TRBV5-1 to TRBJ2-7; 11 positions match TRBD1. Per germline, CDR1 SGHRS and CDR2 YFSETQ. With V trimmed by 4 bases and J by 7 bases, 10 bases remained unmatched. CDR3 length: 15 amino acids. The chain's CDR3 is CASSLLGTGGREQYF. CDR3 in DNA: TGCGCCAGCAGCCTCCTAGGGACAGGGGGAAGAGAGCAGTACTTC.

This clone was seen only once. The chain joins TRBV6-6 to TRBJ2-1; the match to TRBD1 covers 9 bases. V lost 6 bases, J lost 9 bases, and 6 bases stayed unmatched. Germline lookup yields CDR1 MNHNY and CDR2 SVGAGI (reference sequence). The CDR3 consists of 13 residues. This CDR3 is CASSRTGVGEQFF. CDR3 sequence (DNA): TGTGCCAGCAGCCGGACAGGGGTTGGTGAGCAGTTCTTC.

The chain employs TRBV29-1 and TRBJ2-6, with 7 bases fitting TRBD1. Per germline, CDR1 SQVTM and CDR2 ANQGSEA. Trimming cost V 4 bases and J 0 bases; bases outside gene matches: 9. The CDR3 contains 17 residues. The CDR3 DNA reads TGCAGCGTTGGGTCTGGGACAGTCATCTCTGGGGCCAACGTCCTGACTTTC. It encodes CSVGSGTVISGANVLTF.

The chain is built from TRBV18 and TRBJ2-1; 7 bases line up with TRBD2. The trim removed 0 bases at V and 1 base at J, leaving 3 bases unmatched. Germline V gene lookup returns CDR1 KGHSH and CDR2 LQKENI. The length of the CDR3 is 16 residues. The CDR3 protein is CASSPPTSVSYNEQFF. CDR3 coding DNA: TGTGCCAGCTCACCACCTACTAGCGTGTCCTACAATGAGCAGTTCTTC.

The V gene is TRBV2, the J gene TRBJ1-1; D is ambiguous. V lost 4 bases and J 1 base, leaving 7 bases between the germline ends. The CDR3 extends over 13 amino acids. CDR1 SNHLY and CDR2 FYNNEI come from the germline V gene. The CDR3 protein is CASSGSRNTEAFF. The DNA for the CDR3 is TGTGCCAGCAGTGGGAGCAGGAACACTGAAGCTTTCTTT.

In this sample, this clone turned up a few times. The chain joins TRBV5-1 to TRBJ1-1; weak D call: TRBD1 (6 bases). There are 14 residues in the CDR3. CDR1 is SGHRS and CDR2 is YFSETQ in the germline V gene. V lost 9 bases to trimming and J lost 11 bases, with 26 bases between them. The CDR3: CATNRSRGFFVAFF. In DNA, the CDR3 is TGCGCCACCAATCGTAGCAGGGGATTTTTTGTGGCTTTCTTT.

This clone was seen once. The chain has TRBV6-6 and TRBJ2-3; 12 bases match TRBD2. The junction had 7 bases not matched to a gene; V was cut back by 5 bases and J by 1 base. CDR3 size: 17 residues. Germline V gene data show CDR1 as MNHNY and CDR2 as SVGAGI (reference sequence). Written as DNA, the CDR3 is TGTGCCAGCAGTCCGGGACTAGCGGGTACCGGCACAGATACGCAGTATTTT. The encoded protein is CASSPGLAGTGTDTQYF.

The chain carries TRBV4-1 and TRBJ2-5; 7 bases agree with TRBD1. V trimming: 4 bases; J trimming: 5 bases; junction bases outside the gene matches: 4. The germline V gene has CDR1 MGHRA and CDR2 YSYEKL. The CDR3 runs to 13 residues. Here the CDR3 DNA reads TGCGCCAGCAGCCCGACAGGGATGGAGACCCAGTACTTC. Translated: CASSPTGMETQYF.

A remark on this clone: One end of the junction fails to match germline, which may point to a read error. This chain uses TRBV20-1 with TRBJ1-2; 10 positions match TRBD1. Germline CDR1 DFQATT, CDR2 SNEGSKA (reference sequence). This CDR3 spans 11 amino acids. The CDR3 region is CSADSGTGVLF. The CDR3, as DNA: TGCAGTGCGGACTCCGGGACAGGGGTCCTCTTC.

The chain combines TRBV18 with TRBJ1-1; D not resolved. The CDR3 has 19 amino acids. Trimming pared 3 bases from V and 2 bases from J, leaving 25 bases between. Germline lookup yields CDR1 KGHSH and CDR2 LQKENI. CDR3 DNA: TGTGCCAGCTCACCGCCCTTTTCCGGGAGAGGGCGGGTTAACACTGAAGCTTTCTTT. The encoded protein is CASSPPFSGRGRVNTEAFF.

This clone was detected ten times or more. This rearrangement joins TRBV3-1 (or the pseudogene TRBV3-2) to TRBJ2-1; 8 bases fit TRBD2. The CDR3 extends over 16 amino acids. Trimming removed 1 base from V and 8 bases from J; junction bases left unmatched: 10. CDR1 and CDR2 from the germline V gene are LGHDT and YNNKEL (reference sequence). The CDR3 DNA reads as TGTGCCAGCAGCCAAGGGCCCCCCCTAGCGGGCTATGAGCAGTTCTTC. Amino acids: CASSQGPPLAGYEQFF.

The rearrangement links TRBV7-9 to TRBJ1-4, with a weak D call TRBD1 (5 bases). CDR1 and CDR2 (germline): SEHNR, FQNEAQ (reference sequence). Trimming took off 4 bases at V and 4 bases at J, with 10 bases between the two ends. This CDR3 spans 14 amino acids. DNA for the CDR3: TGTGCCAGCAGCTGGGGCAGCAGTAATGAAAAACTGTTTTTT. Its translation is CASSWGSSNEKLFF.

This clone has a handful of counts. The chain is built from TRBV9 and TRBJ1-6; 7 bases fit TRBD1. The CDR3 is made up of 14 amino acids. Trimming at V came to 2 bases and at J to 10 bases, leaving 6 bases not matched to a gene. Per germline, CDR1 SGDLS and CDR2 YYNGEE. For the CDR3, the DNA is TGTGCCAGCAGCGTCCGACAGGGTTCCTCACCCCTCCACTTT. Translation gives CASSVRQGSSPLHF.

Here the CDR3 DNA reads TGTGCCAGCAGTGAACAGCTAAGCACAGATACGCAGTATTTT. This translates into CASSEQLSTDTQYF. The rearrangement uses TRBV6-4 and TRBJ2-3; D is unresolved. CDR1 and CDR2 from the germline V gene are MRHNA and SNTAGT. Deletions cut 3 bases from V and 0 bases from J, with 7 bases between. CDR3 length equals 14 residues.

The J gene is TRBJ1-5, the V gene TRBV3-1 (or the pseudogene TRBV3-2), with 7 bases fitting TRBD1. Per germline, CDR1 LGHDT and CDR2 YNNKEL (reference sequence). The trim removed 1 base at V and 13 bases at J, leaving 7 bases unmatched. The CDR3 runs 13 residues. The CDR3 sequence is CASSQAPGGRQHF. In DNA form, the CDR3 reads TGTGCCAGCAGCCAAGCCCCAGGGGGTAGGCAGCATTTT.

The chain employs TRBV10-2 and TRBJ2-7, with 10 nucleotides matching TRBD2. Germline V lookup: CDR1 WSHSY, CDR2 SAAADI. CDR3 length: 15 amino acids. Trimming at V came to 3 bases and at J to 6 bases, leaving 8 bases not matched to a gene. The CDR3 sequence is CASSDRLAGVIEQYF. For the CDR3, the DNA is TGCGCCAGCAGTGATAGGCTAGCGGGAGTGATCGAGCAGTACTTC.

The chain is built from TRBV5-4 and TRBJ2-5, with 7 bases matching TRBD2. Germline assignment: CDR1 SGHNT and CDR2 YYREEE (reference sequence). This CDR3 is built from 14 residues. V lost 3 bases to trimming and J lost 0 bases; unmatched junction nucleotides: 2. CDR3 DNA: TGTGCCAGCAGCTCCGGGGGGAACCAAGAGACCCAGTACTTC. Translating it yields CASSSGGNQETQYF.

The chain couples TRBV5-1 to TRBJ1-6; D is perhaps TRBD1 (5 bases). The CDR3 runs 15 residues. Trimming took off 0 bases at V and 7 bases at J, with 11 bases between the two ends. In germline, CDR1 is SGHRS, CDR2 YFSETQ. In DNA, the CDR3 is TGCGCCAGCAGCTTGGGATCAGGGCCCAATTCACCCCTCCACTTT. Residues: CASSLGSGPNSPLHF. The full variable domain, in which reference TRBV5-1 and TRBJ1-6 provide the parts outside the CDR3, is KAGVTQTPRYLIKTRGQQVTLSCSPISGHRSVSWYQQTPGQGLQFLFEYFSETQRNKGNFPGRFSGRQFSNSRSEMNVSTLELGDSALYLCASSLGSGPNSPLHFGNGTRLTVT.

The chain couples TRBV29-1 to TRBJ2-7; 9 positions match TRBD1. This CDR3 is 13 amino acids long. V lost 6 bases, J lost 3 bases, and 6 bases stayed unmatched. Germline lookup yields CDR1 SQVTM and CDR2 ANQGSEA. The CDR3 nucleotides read TGCAGCGTCCCGGGACAGGGTCTCTACGAGCAGTACTTC. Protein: CSVPGQGLYEQYF.